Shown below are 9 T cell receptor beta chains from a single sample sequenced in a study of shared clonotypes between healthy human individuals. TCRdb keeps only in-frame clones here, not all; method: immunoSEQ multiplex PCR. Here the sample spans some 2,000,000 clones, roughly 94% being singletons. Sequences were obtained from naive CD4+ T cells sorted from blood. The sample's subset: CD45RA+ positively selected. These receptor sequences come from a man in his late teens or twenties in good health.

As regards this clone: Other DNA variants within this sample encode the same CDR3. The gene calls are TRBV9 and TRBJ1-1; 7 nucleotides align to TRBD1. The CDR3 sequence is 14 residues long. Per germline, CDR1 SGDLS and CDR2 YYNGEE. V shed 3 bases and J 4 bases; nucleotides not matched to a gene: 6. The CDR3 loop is CASSGTGAATEAFF. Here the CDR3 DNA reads TGTGCCAGCAGCGGTACAGGGGCGGCCACTGAAGCTTTCTTT.

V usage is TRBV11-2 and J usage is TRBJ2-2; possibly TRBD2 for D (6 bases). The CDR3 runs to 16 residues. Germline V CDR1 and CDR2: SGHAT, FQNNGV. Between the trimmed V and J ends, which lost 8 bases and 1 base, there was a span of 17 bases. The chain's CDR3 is CASGSPLSGNTGELFF. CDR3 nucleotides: TGTGCCAGCGGATCCCCCCTTAGCGGGAACACCGGGGAGCTGTTTTTT. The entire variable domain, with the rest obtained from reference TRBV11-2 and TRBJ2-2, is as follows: EAGVAQSPRYKIIEKRQSVAFWCNPISGHATLYWYQQILGQGPKLLIQFQNNGVVDDSQLPKDRFSAERLKGVDSTLKIQPAKLEDSAVYLCASGSPLSGNTGELFFGEGSRLTVL.

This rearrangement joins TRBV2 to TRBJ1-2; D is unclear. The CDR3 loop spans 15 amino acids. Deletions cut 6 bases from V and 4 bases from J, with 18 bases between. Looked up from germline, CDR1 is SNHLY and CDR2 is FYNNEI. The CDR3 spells CASRSGPGSGYGYTF. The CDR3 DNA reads TGTGCCAGCAGGTCCGGACCCGGAAGTGGCTATGGCTACACCTTC.

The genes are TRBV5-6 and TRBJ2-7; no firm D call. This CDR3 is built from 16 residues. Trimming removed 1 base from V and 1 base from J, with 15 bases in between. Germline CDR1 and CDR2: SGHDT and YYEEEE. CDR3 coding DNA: TGTGCCAGCAGCTTGCGGTCCAAAGGTGTATCCTACGAGCAGTACTTC. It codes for CASSLRSKGVSYEQYF.

CDR3 loop: CASSQGKTQYF. The CDR3 DNA sequence: TGCGCCAGCAGCCAAGGGAAGACCCAGTACTTC. The chain links TRBV4-1 to TRBJ2-5; D unclear. CDR3 size: 11 residues. The germline V gene has CDR1 MGHRA and CDR2 YSYEKL. V was trimmed by 1 base and J by 6 bases, leaving 3 bases between them.

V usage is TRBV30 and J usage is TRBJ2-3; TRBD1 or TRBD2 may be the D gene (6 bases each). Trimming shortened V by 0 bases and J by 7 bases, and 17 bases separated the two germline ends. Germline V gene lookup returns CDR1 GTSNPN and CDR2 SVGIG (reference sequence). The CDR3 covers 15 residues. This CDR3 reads CAWSVLAGTMNTQYF. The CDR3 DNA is TGTGCCTGGAGTGTGCTGGCGGGGACAATGAATACGCAGTATTTT.

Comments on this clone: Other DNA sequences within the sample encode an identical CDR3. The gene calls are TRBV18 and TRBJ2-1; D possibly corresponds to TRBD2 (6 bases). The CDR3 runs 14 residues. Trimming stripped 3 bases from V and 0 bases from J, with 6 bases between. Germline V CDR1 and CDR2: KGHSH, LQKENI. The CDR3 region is CASSPGGSYNEQFF. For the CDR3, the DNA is TGTGCCAGCTCACCGGGGGGCTCCTACAATGAGCAGTTCTTC.

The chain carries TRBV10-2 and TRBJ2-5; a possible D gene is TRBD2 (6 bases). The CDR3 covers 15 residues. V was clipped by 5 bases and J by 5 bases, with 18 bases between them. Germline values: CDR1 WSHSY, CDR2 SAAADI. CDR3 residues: CASSPRSGSGETQYF. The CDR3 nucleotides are TGCGCCAGCAGTCCTAGGAGCGGGTCGGGGGAGACCCAGTACTTC.

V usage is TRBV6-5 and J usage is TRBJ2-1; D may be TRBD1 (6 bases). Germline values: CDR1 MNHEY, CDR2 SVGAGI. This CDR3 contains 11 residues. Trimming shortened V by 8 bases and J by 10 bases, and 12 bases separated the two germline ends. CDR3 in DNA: TGTGCCAGCTGGTCCGGGACAGAGCAGTTCTTC. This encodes CASWSGTEQFF.